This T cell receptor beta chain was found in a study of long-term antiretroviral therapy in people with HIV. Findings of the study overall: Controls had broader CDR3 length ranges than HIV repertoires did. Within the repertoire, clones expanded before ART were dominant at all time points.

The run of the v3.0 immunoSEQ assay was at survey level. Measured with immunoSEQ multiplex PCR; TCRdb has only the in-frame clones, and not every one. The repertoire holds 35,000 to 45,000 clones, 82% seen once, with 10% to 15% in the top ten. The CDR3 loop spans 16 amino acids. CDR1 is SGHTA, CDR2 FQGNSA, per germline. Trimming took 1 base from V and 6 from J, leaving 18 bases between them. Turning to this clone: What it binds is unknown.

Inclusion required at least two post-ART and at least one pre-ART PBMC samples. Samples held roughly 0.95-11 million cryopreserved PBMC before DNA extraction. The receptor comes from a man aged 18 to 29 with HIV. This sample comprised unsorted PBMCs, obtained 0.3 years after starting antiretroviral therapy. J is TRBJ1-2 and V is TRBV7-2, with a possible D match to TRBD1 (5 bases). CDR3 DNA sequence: TGTGCCAGCAGCTTAGGTGGGGGTCTTTCCGCCAATGGCTACACCTTC. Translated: CASSLGGGLSANGYTF.